The 17 T cell receptor beta chains below were found in one sample sequenced in a study of OX40 agonist ivuxolimab in advanced cancers. TCRdb's copy holds only in-frame clones and misses some; the assay was immunoSEQ multiplex PCR. The profile shows roughly 69,000 clones, approximately 90% of them singletons. Sequencing used CD4+ or CD8+ T cells sorted from blood, obtained in a trial of the OX40 agonist ivuxolimab. The receptors here all came from an adult with an advanced solid tumor such as melanoma, head and neck, liver or kidney cancer.

This clone appeared a single time. The chain links TRBV6-5 to TRBJ2-4, with a weak D call TRBD1 (6 bases). CDR1 and CDR2 (germline): MNHEY, SVGAGI. The CDR3 is 16 amino acids. V was pared by 4 bases and J by 4 bases, with 17 bases between. DNA of the CDR3: TGTGCCAGCAGTTCAGGGCTACAGGGTGGGAAAAACATTCAGTACTTC. Protein sequence: CASSSGLQGGKNIQYF.

This clone showed up just once. V and J are TRBV15 and TRBJ2-1; 7 nucleotides align to TRBD1. Germline values: CDR1 LNHNV, CDR2 YYDKDF (reference sequence). The CDR3 runs 17 residues. Unmatched junction bases numbered 13, after V lost 3 bases and J lost 5 bases. The CDR3 is CATSSPIDRASDNEQFF. The CDR3 nucleotides are TGTGCCACCAGCAGCCCGATTGACAGGGCATCTGACAATGAGCAGTTCTTC.

This clone was seen once. The chain links TRBV5-1 to TRBJ1-2, with 7 bases fitting TRBD1. With 3 bases clipped from V and 6 bases from J, the junction kept 11 bases outside the gene matches. Germline V gives CDR1 SGHRS, CDR2 YFSETQ. This CDR3 region has 15 residues. CDR3 protein: CASSSPMGDRDGYTF. In DNA form, the CDR3 reads TGCGCCAGCAGCTCCCCCATGGGAGACAGGGATGGCTACACCTTC.

The count of this clone is one. The chain employs TRBV4-1 and TRBJ2-7; TRBD2 might be the D (6 bases). The germline V and J ends were trimmed by 3 bases and 2 bases, with 11 bases remaining between them. This CDR3 spans 14 amino acids. Germline loops: CDR1 MGHRA, CDR2 YSYEKL. The CDR3 is CASSQSEGPYEQYF. CDR3 DNA sequence: TGCGCCAGCAGCCAGTCGGAGGGGCCCTACGAGCAGTACTTC.

The rearrangement links TRBV27 to TRBJ2-1; 11 bases fit TRBD2. The J segment lost 3 bases and the V segment lost 5 bases, leaving 3 bases of the junction unmatched. Germline V gives CDR1 MNHEY, CDR2 SMNVEV (reference sequence). This CDR3 is built from 15 residues. The CDR3 DNA reads TGTGCCAGCAGTCCAGGACTAGCGGGCTACAATGAGCAGTTCTTC. It encodes CASSPGLAGYNEQFF.

V usage is TRBV6-1 and J usage is TRBJ2-7, with 7 bases fitting TRBD1. The CDR3 runs to 15 residues. CDR1 and CDR2 (germline): MNHNS, SASEGT. V lost 1 base, J lost 0 bases, and 3 bases stayed unmatched. The CDR3 spells CASSEGDRRSYEQYF. CDR3 bases: TGTGCCAGCAGTGAAGGGGACAGACGCTCCTACGAGCAGTACTTC.

This clone showed up just a few times. The chain recombines TRBV9 with TRBJ1-1; TRBD1 is a possible D gene (6 bases). This CDR3 contains 15 residues. V lost 3 bases to trimming and J lost 1 base, with 13 bases between them. CDR1 is SGDLS, CDR2 YYNGEE, per germline. The CDR3 reads CASSAPGTTNTEAFF. CDR3 sequence (DNA): TGTGCCAGCAGCGCACCCGGGACAACGAACACTGAAGCTTTCTTT.

The genes are TRBV7-9 and TRBJ2-7; possibly TRBD1 for D (6 bases). Deletions cut 5 bases from V and 2 bases from J, with 10 bases between. Germline V gene sequence: CDR1 SEHNR, CDR2 FQNEAQ (reference sequence). The CDR3 has 13 amino acids. The CDR3 is CASSPEGAYEQYF. The CDR3 nucleotides are TGTGCCAGCAGCCCCGAGGGGGCCTACGAGCAGTACTTC.

J is TRBJ1-1 and V is TRBV4-1, with D possibly matching TRBD1 (5 bases). Trimming took off 3 bases at V and 2 bases at J, with 16 bases between the two ends. The CDR3 loop spans 16 amino acids. CDR1 and CDR2 (germline): MGHRA, YSYEKL. Here the CDR3 reads CASSHTPGGTNTEAFF. DNA of the CDR3: TGCGCCAGCAGCCACACTCCGGGGGGTACAAACACTGAAGCTTTCTTT.

The chain carries TRBV6-5 and TRBJ2-7; tentative D call: TRBD2 (6 bases). V shed 8 bases and J shed 2 bases, with 19 bases lying between them. The CDR3 spans 15 residues. Germline-derived CDR1 and CDR2 are MNHEY and SVGAGI. CDR3 protein: CASYGGGRTAYEQYV. The CDR3 DNA reads as TGTGCCAGCTATGGGGGAGGACGGACCGCCTACGAGCAGTACGTC.

This clone has more than one count but fewer than ten. This chain uses TRBV30 with TRBJ2-5, with D possibly matching TRBD2 (6 bases). V lost 0 bases and J 1 base, leaving 9 bases between the germline ends. Per the germline V gene, CDR1 is GTSNPN and CDR2 is SVGIG (reference sequence). The CDR3 is made up of 14 amino acids. The CDR3 sequence is CAWSVHSGQETQYF. The CDR3 region has the DNA TGTGCCTGGAGTGTACATAGCGGCCAAGAGACCCAGTACTTC.

The rearrangement links TRBV11-2 to TRBJ1-1; D might be TRBD1 (5 bases). In germline, CDR1 is SGHAT, CDR2 FQNNGV. Trimming shortened V by 4 bases and J by 6 bases, and 9 bases separated the two germline ends. The length of the CDR3 is 12 residues. This CDR3 is CASSSWGAEAFF. The CDR3 region has the DNA TGTGCCAGCAGCTCGTGGGGCGCTGAAGCTTTCTTT.

V gene TRBV18 combines with J gene TRBJ2-5, with TRBD2 identical over 10 bases. In germline, CDR1 is KGHSH, CDR2 LQKENI. Losses at the gene ends were 2 bases for V and 4 bases for J; bases not matched to a gene: 7. The CDR3 spans 16 residues. CDR3 amino acids: CASSPATSGVTETQYF. The CDR3 DNA is TGTGCCAGCTCACCAGCAACTAGCGGGGTCACAGAGACCCAGTACTTC.

The chain employs TRBV6-5 and TRBJ1-1, with D unresolved. The CDR3 totals 16 residues. Looked up from germline, CDR1 is MNHEY and CDR2 is SVGAGI. Trimming took off 2 bases at V and 1 base at J, with 14 bases between the two ends. The CDR3 DNA follows: TGTGCCAGCAGTTACGCGGCAGCAACGGCGAACACTGAAGCTTTCTTT. Amino acid sequence: CASSYAAATANTEAFF.

Only a few counts were recorded for this clone. V and J are TRBV4-1 and TRBJ2-7; no definite D call. This CDR3 spans 13 amino acids. The ends were cut back, 1 base at V and 1 base at J, with 5 bases in the middle. CDR1 MGHRA and CDR2 YSYEKL come from the germline V gene. CDR3 DNA sequence: TGCGCCAGCAGCCAAGTAGGGTCCTACGAGCAGTACGTC. Protein sequence: CASSQVGSYEQYV.

J is TRBJ2-7 and V is TRBV2, with D unclear. The CDR3 has 13 residues. V gave up 3 bases and J gave up 2 bases, with 8 bases separating them. The V gene's germline CDR1 is SNHLY and CDR2 FYNNEI. The CDR3 bases are TGTGCCAGCAGTGACGAACGGGCCTACGAGCAGTACTTC. Translated: CASSDERAYEQYF. Based on the CDR3 plus reference TRBV2 and TRBJ2-7, the full variable domain is EPEVTQTPSHQVTQMGQEVILRCVPISNHLYFYWYRQILGQKVEFLVSFYNNEISEKSEIFDDQFSVERPDGSNFTLKIRSTKLEDSAMYFCASSDERAYEQYFGPGTRLTVT.

This chain uses TRBV7-6 with TRBJ1-6; tentatively, D is TRBD1 (6 bases). The CDR3 loop spans 15 amino acids. Deletions cut 3 bases from V and 10 bases from J, with 16 bases between. Germline V gene lookup returns CDR1 SGHVS and CDR2 FNYEAQ. The CDR3 reads CASSLFGRGDSPLHF. Written as DNA, the CDR3 is TGTGCCAGCAGCTTGTTCGGCAGGGGTGACTCACCCCTCCACTTT. Filled out from reference TRBV7-6 and TRBJ1-6, the complete variable domain reads GAGVSQSPRYKVTKRGQDVALRCDPISGHVSLYWYRQALGQGPEFLTYFNYEAQQDKSGLPNDRFSAERPEGSISTLTIQRTEQRDSAMYRCASSLFGRGDSPLHFGNGTRLTVT.